The 21 T cell receptor beta chains in this list originate from one sample, sequenced in a study of CD8 T cells in ankylosing spondylitis (TCRdb year 2017). These receptors are not linked to any known antigen. Library prep was done by 5' RACE. The run used an Illumina HiSeq 2500. Using fastp at Q25 and MiXCR, TCRdb reprocessed the public reads and kept productive beta chains. When rows share a CDR3 protein, they turn into one entry using the most common DNA and genes. This sample lists roughly 700,000 distinct CDR3 sequences; 15% to 20% were detected once. The top ten clonotypes cover 19% of the sample. The full study reports these points: Blood from ankylosing spondylitis patients appeared to be characterized by a TCR beta motif made up of seven or eight highly homologous amino acid variants.

What was sequenced was blood, either unsorted or a sorted T cell fraction (not recorded which). The receptors shown here come from a male donor with ankylosing spondylitis.

The CDR3 sequence: CASSFHSSGSTDTQYF. The CDR3 coding sequence is TGTGCCAGCAGTTTCCACTCTAGCGGGAGCACAGATACGCAGTATTTT. This rearrangement joins TRBV12-3 or TRBV12-4 to TRBJ2-3; 8 bases are a match to TRBD2. The junction had 5 bases not matched to a gene; V was cut back by 3 bases and J by 0 bases. This CDR3 comprises 16 residues.

V gene TRBV6-1 combines with J gene TRBJ2-7; D possibly corresponds to TRBD2 (6 bases). Germline loops: CDR1 MNHNS, CDR2 SASEGT. The germline V and J ends were trimmed by 6 bases and 6 bases, with 21 bases remaining between them. CDR3 length: 15 residues. The CDR3 coding sequence is TGTGCCAGCAGACCCCCCGGGACTCCTCCCGGCGAGCAGTACTTC. Its protein product is CASRPPGTPPGEQYF.

This chain uses TRBV6-1 with TRBJ2-3; 9 positions agree with TRBD2. Looked up from germline, CDR1 is MNHNS and CDR2 is SASEGT. Germline trimming cut 6 bases from V and 6 bases from J; bases unmatched to any gene: 4. This CDR3 is 13 amino acids long. The CDR3 protein is CASSQRGVDTQYF. In DNA form, the CDR3 reads TGTGCCAGCAGCCAGCGGGGGGTGGATACGCAGTATTTT.

The chain recombines TRBV6-5 with TRBJ1-1; D not certain. CDR1 MNHEY and CDR2 SVGAGI come from the germline V gene. There are 14 residues in the CDR3. Trimming removed 2 bases at V and 6 bases at J, with 13 bases between. CDR3 protein: CASSYGTVYSEAFF. CDR3 nucleotide sequence: TGTGCCAGCAGTTACGGAACTGTTTATTCTGAAGCTTTCTTT.

DNA for the CDR3: TGTGCAAGTCGGGACCTCCCAGCGGGAGGTAAATTATACGAGCAGTACTTC. Amino acid sequence: CASRDLPAGGKLYEQYF. The rearrangement joins TRBV12-2 to TRBJ2-7; the tabulated D call, TRBD2, remains unverified against the DNA. TRBV12-2 is classified as a pseudogene. This CDR3 has 17 amino acids.

This clonotype was seen only a few times. The chain employs TRBV12-3 or TRBV12-4 and TRBJ2-2; weak D call: TRBD1 (5 bases). The CDR3 is 13 residues long. The V end lost 6 bases, the J end lost 10 bases, and 15 bases lay between the germline ends. CDR3 in DNA: TGTGCCAGCAGGTCGCCGCGTGGGGCGGAGCTGTTTTTT. Amino acid sequence: CASRSPRGAELFF.

This clonotype was observed a few times. This chain links TRBV3-1 with TRBJ2-7; D gene ambiguous. Trimming removed 3 bases at V and 4 bases at J, with 7 bases between. This CDR3 spans 12 amino acids. Germline CDR1 is LGHDT and CDR2 is YNNKEL (reference sequence). CDR3 protein: CASSHGQYEQYF. The CDR3 DNA follows: TGTGCCAGCAGCCACGGCCAGTACGAGCAGTACTTC.

V usage is TRBV7-9 and J usage is TRBJ1-5; D is ambiguous. This CDR3 contains 16 residues. V was pared by 2 bases and J by 0 bases, with 11 bases between. Germline V gene lookup returns CDR1 SEHNR and CDR2 FQNEAQ (reference sequence). The chain's CDR3 is CASSLMAGGSNQPQHF. The CDR3 region has the DNA TGTGCCAGCAGCTTAATGGCGGGAGGTAGCAATCAGCCCCAGCATTTT.

This chain joins TRBV6-5 and TRBJ1-2, with 7 bases that match TRBD1. The CDR3 has 14 residues. Germline V gene sequence: CDR1 MNHEY, CDR2 SVGAGI. Trimming removed 5 bases from V and 3 bases from J; junction bases left unmatched: 6. The CDR3 is CASSLDDRDYGYTF. The CDR3 coding sequence is TGTGCCAGCAGTCTCGATGACAGGGACTATGGCTACACCTTC.

This clonotype was seen a handful of times. The rearrangement links TRBV5-4 to TRBJ1-1; tentatively, D is TRBD1 (5 bases). The ends were cut back, 2 bases at V and 11 bases at J, with 13 bases in the middle. This CDR3 contains 12 residues. Germline V gives CDR1 SGHNT, CDR2 YYREEE (reference sequence). CDR3 bases: TGTGCCAGCAGCTTCCCTGGGGAGGGGGCTTTCTTT. Its translation: CASSFPGEGAFF.

This clonotype has at least ten counts. V usage is TRBV21-1 and J usage is TRBJ1-5. TRBV21-1 is deemed a pseudogene. The CDR3 has 12 residues. In DNA form, the CDR3 reads TGTGCCAGCAGTAAAGGGGGTCAGCCCCAGCATTTT. Its protein product is CASSKGGQPQHF.

This chain joins TRBV12-3 or TRBV12-4 and TRBJ2-2; 9 positions agree with TRBD2. This CDR3 comprises 15 residues. Germline trimming cut 6 bases from V and 0 bases from J; bases unmatched to any gene: 2. CDR3 in amino acids: CASRLAGSNTGELFF. The CDR3 nucleotides read TGTGCCAGCAGGCTAGCGGGGTCGAACACCGGGGAGCTGTTTTTT.

In the case of this clonotype: An end of the junction differs from the germline gene, which may be a read error. V is TRBV4-3 and J is TRBJ2-1; D is unresolved. Germline CDR1 LGHNA, CDR2 YSLEER. This CDR3 region has 14 residues. DNA for the CDR3: TGCGCCAGCAGGCAAGACTCGCGTAGAAATGAGCAGTTCTTC. It yields the protein CASRQDSRRNEQFF.

This clonotype was detected only a few times. This chain links TRBV7-2 with TRBJ2-7, with 10 positions matching TRBD2. After removal of 2 bases from V and 6 bases from J, the junction contained 7 bases not matched to a gene. The CDR3 sequence is 15 residues long. Germline loops: CDR1 SGHTA, CDR2 FQGNSA. The CDR3 here is CASSLWGGLALEQYF. The CDR3 coding sequence is TGTGCCAGCAGCTTATGGGGGGGACTAGCGCTCGAGCAGTACTTC.

The chain uses TRBV19 and TRBJ2-7, with D possibly TRBD2 on 5 matching bases. From germline, CDR1 is LNHDA and CDR2 SQIVND (reference sequence). CDR3 size: 14 residues. V was clipped by 5 bases and J by 6 bases, with 17 bases between them. CDR3 sequence reads: CASSPKTGVVEQYF. The CDR3 DNA is TGTGCCAGTAGTCCCAAGACCGGGGTGGTCGAGCAGTACTTC.

The genes are TRBV10-3 and TRBJ1-5; the match to TRBD1 covers 7 bases. CDR1 ENHRY and CDR2 SYGVKD come from the germline V gene. The CDR3 is 15 amino acids. V lost 3 bases, J lost 4 bases, and 6 bases stayed unmatched. Here the CDR3 reads CAISDQQGVNQPQHF. The CDR3 DNA follows: TGTGCCATCAGTGACCAGCAGGGGGTTAATCAGCCCCAGCATTTT.

There are a few counts of this clonotype. The CDR3 nucleotides read TGTGCCAGCTCCATGGAGGGCAGGTCCTACAATGAGCAGTTCTTC. As protein: CASSMEGRSYNEQFF. The chain couples TRBV6-1 to TRBJ2-1; TRBD2 is a possible D gene (6 bases). The CDR3 loop spans 15 amino acids. Germline V gene sequence: CDR1 MNHNS, CDR2 SASEGT. V lost 8 bases and J 1 base, leaving 15 bases between the germline ends.

The table lists this clonotype with many counts. The rearrangement uses TRBV5-6 and TRBJ2-2, with D possibly matching TRBD1 (6 bases). The V gene lost 7 bases and the J gene lost 4 bases, with 11 bases spanning the gap. The CDR3 consists of 13 residues. Per germline, CDR1 SGHDT and CDR2 YYEEEE. CDR3: CASSRRGTGELFF. The CDR3 nucleotides are TGTGCCAGCTCACGCAGGGGCACCGGGGAGCTGTTTTTT.

The sample holds many counts of this clonotype. The chain employs TRBV5-1 and TRBJ1-2; D may be TRBD1 (6 bases). The germline V and J ends were trimmed by 4 bases and 4 bases, with 11 bases remaining between them. The CDR3 covers 13 residues. CDR1 and CDR2 from the germline V gene are SGHRS and YFSETQ. This chain's CDR3 is CASSLGQLYGYTF. DNA for the CDR3: TGCGCCAGCAGCCTTGGACAGCTCTATGGCTACACCTTC.

This clonotype was seen only a few times. The chain recombines TRBV5-5 with TRBJ2-5; D perhaps matches TRBD1 (6 bases). CDR1 SGHKS and CDR2 YYEKEE come from the germline V gene (reference sequence). Trimming shortened V by 0 bases and J by 0 bases, and 9 bases separated the two germline ends. The CDR3 loop spans 15 amino acids. The CDR3 region has the DNA TGTGCCAGCAGCTTGGTTAGGGACAACCAAGAGACCCAGTACTTC. It yields the protein CASSLVRDNQETQYF.

The chain carries TRBV4-1 and TRBJ2-7; D gene uncertain. V lost 0 bases and J lost 4, with 10 bases in between. Germline lookup yields CDR1 MGHRA and CDR2 YSYEKL. This CDR3 has 14 amino acids. The CDR3, as DNA: TGCGCCAGCAGCCAAGATTGGCGAGAATACGAGCAGTACTTC. Its translation: CASSQDWREYEQYF.